A single sample is the source of the 13 T cell receptor beta chains below, sequenced in a study of graft-versus-host responses after intestinal transplantation. Sequencing used immunoSEQ multiplex PCR; TCRdb keeps in-frame clones, though not all of them. The table lists 74,000 or so clones, around 92% of them singletons. The source was PBMCs, collected 98 days after intestinal transplantation. The receptors were sampled from a human patient who received an intestinal transplant, so some T cells may come from the graft donor.

This clone occurred a few times. The chain has TRBV28 and TRBJ1-1, with D maybe TRBD1 (5 bases). V was cut by 4 bases and J by 1 base, with 7 bases left in between. The CDR3 runs to 13 residues. Germline CDR1 reads MDHEN; CDR2 reads SYDVKM. The CDR3: CASSSDTNTEAFF. CDR3 coding DNA: TGTGCCAGCAGTTCGGACACGAACACTGAAGCTTTCTTT.

V is TRBV5-4 and J is TRBJ2-3, with 11 positions matching TRBD2. This CDR3 has 16 residues. Germline V CDR1 and CDR2: SGHNT, YYREEE (reference sequence). V lost 5 bases and J lost 3; bases outside the gene matches: 8. CDR3 DNA sequence: TGTGCCAGCAGTTCCGGTCTAGCGGGAGGAACAGATACGCAGTATTTT. It encodes CASSSGLAGGTDTQYF.

J is TRBJ2-1 and V is TRBV28; D not resolved. The germline V gene has CDR1 MDHEN and CDR2 SYDVKM. The germline V and J ends were trimmed by 10 bases and 7 bases, with 8 bases remaining between them. The CDR3 has 10 residues. The CDR3 DNA reads as TGTGCCACACTCGGGAATGAGCAGTTCTTC. Amino acids: CATLGNEQFF. Combining the CDR3 with reference TRBV28 and TRBJ2-1 gives the whole variable domain DVKVTQSSRYLVKRTGEKVFLECVQDMDHENMFWYRQDPGLGLRLIYFSYDVKMKEKGDIPEGYSVSREKKERFSLILESASTNQTSMYLCATLGNEQFFGPGTRLTVL.

Here the CDR3 reads CASSLAGGPNEQFF. The CDR3 DNA reads as TGTGCCAGCAGTCTAGCGGGAGGCCCCAATGAGCAGTTCTTC. The chain has TRBV2 and TRBJ2-1; TRBD2 agrees at 11 bases. The V segment lost 5 bases and the J segment 6 bases; nucleotides outside the gene matches: 3. CDR1 is SNHLY, CDR2 FYNNEI, per germline. The CDR3 consists of 14 residues.

This clone was recorded a few times. V usage is TRBV2 and J usage is TRBJ2-7; TRBD1 might be the D (5 bases). The CDR3 contains 13 residues. With 3 bases removed from V and 1 base from J, the gap between germline ends came to 7 bases. CDR1 SNHLY and CDR2 FYNNEI come from the germline V gene. The CDR3 DNA reads TGTGCCAGCAGTGACAGGGCGTCCTACGAGCAGTACTTC. Translating it yields CASSDRASYEQYF.

This clone was detected once. The chain recombines TRBV5-1 with TRBJ2-3; 12 bases map to TRBD2. CDR1 is SGHRS and CDR2 is YFSETQ in the germline V gene. V lost 4 bases, J lost 6 bases, and 3 bases stayed unmatched. The CDR3 sequence is 14 residues long. CDR3 DNA sequence: TGCGCCAGCAGCACAGGACTAGCGGGGGATACGCAGTATTTT. Its protein is CASSTGLAGDTQYF.

V gene TRBV28 combines with J gene TRBJ2-7, with D hard to call. CDR3 length: 13 residues. The germline gives CDR1 MDHEN, CDR2 SYDVKM. Between the trimmed V and J ends, which lost 4 bases and 2 bases, there was a span of 9 bases. CDR3 DNA: TGTGCCAGCAGTTCCCACGGGCCCTACGAGCAGTACTTC. This translates into CASSSHGPYEQYF.

The chain couples TRBV4-1 to TRBJ2-4; no reliable D call. V was cut by 1 base and J by 5 bases, with 9 bases left in between. The germline CDR1 and CDR2 sequences are MGHRA and YSYEKL. This CDR3 comprises 14 residues. The CDR3 nucleotides read TGCGCCAGCAGCCAAGGGCCGTACCAAAACATTCAGTACTTC. This gives the protein CASSQGPYQNIQYF.

This rearrangement joins TRBV27 to TRBJ1-2; maybe TRBD1 (6 bases). Trimming removed 0 bases at V and 6 bases at J, with 20 bases between. The germline CDR1 and CDR2 sequences are MNHEY and SMNVEV (reference sequence). This CDR3 contains 17 residues. CDR3 DNA sequence: TGTGCCAGCAGTTTATCTGAATCCCAGGAGGGGGGTAATGGCTACACCTTC. Amino acid sequence: CASSLSESQEGGNGYTF.

CDR3 in DNA: TGTGCCAGCAGTAAGGGCAGTCCTAACACTGAAGCTTTCTTT. It specifies CASSKGSPNTEAFF. The chain carries TRBV2 and TRBJ1-1; D not resolved. In germline, CDR1 is SNHLY, CDR2 FYNNEI. Trimming shortened V by 5 bases and J by 2 bases, and 12 bases separated the two germline ends. The CDR3 is made up of 14 amino acids.

The chain carries TRBV5-1 and TRBJ2-1, with D perhaps being TRBD1 or TRBD2 (6 bases each). The CDR3 contains 15 residues. CDR1 is SGHRS and CDR2 is YFSETQ in the germline V gene. V gave up 0 bases and J gave up 1 base, with 8 bases separating them. The CDR3 DNA sequence: TGCGCCAGCAGCTTGGAAGGGGGGTCCTACAATGAGCAGTTCTTC. This gives the protein CASSLEGGSYNEQFF.

The CDR3 region is CAISEAWGFLQETQYF. DNA for the CDR3: TGTGCCATCAGTGAGGCATGGGGGTTCCTTCAAGAGACCCAGTACTTC. This chain connects TRBV10-3 to TRBJ2-5; D is tentatively TRBD1 or TRBD2 (5 bases each). V lost 2 bases and J 2 bases, leaving 15 bases between the germline ends. The CDR3 consists of 16 residues. Germline lookup yields CDR1 ENHRY and CDR2 SYGVKD.

CDR3 residues: CASSSGYGYTF. In nucleotides, the CDR3 is TGCGCCAGCAGCTCAGGCTATGGCTACACCTTC. The chain joins TRBV5-1 to TRBJ1-2; D not resolved. Germline assignment: CDR1 SGHRS and CDR2 YFSETQ. V dropped 3 bases and J dropped 4 bases, with 4 bases sitting between them. The CDR3 is 11 amino acids. The full variable domain, with the rest looked up from reference TRBV5-1 and TRBJ1-2, is KAGVTQTPRYLIKTRGQQVTLSCSPISGHRSVSWYQQTPGQGLQFLFEYFSETQRNKGNFPGRFSGRQFSNSRSEMNVSTLELGDSALYLCASSSGYGYTFGSGTRLTVV.